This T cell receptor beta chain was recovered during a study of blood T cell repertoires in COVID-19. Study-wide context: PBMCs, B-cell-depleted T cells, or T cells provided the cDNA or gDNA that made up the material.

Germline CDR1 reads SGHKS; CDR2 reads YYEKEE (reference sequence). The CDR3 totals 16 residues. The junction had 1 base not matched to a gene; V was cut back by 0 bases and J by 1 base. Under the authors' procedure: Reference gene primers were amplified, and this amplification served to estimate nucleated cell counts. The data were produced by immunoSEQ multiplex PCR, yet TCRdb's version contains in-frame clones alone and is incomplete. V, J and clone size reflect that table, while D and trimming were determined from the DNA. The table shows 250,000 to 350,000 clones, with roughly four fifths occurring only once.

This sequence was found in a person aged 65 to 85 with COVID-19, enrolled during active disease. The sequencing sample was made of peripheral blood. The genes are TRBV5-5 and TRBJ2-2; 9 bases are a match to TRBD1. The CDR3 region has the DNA TGTGCCAGCAGCTTGGAGACAGGGGGGAACACCGGGGAGCTGTTTTTT. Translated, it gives CASSLETGGNTGELFF.